The sequence of this TCR beta chain was determined in a study of blood T cell repertoires in COVID-19 (dated by TCRdb to about 2020). Turning to the overall study: The collaborator samples originated in the United States, Italy and Spain and spanned the acute and convalescent phases of COVID-19. The material from the prospective study consisted of cDNA or gDNA derived from T cells, B-cell-depleted T cells, or PBMCs. Deeply sampled blood TCRbeta repertoires from subjects exposed to, actively infected with, or recovered from COVID-19 were included in the dataset. The repertoires were made available in a free public database intended to serve as a resource for research on the immune response to SARS-CoV-2. Samples were obtained from the ongoing ImmuneRACE study (first 160 participants) and from roughly 1,300 subjects provided by 6 global collaborators. The sample metadata nearly always contained a de-identified subject ID, COVID-19 status, age in years and sex. HLA class I and class II types, where available, came from metadata supplied by the sample provider rather than from assay-based typing.

At one collaborating source in Seattle, patients were enrolled during active infection and were followed longitudinally through the course of disease. The collaborating institutions used their own protocols to collect whole blood in K2EDTA tubes. For TCRbeta analysis, collaborator samples were shipped as frozen whole blood, as isolated PBMCs, or as DNA extracted from either sample type. A note on this clone: There is no known antigen for this receptor. No base-level quality is on record; no much larger clone is a single base apart.

V is cut back by 3 bases and J by 3 bases, with 5 bases in the junction unmatched. Sequences LNHDA (CDR1) and SQIVND (CDR2) are obtained from the germline V gene (reference sequence). Including the terminal cysteine and phenylalanine, the CDR3 comprises 15 residues. The only DNA kept is the CDR3, 45 bases in frame from the first base. TCRbeta CDR3 regions were amplified from genomic DNA by means of the immunoSEQ Assay, a bias-controlled multiplex PCR. The authors processed their data as follows. Nucleated cell counts per sample were estimated from amplification of reference gene primers within the assay. To quantify the absolute abundance of each unique TCRbeta CDR3 rearrangement, sequence reads were collapsed and filtered. Productive Simpson clonality was computed per sample as the square root of Simpson's diversity index over productive rearrangements. TCRdb carries this immuneACCESS record with in-frame sequences only. Its versions omit some clonotypes, under half of them owing to an unresolved V gene in the studies checked, with the rest unexplained. D and trimming come from the DNA, and the V and J calls and clone size come from that table. The sample records 250,000 to 300,000 clones, 65% to 90% of which are singletons. The ten most abundant clones make up 10% to 15% of the sample.

General findings and caveats noted by the study authors: How much clinical and demographic metadata was included differed by source and by participant, and the metadata was provided uncurated.

The source material was peripheral blood. Here the chain combines TRBV19 and TRBJ2-5; the central 9 bases match TRBD2. The receptor was derived from a woman aged 70 to 79 with COVID-19, enrolled during active disease. The nucleotide sequence is TGTGCCAGTAGTATCGGGACTAGCAAGAAAGAGACCCAGTACTTC. Its product reads: CASSIGTSKKETQYF.